This passage covers 15 T cell receptor beta chains from one sample sequenced in a study of cytomegalovirus exposure and HLA in healthy donors. Profiling relied on immunoSEQ multiplex PCR, and the TCRdb table lists in-frame clones only, not all of them. The sample carries some 64,000 clones, 95% to 97% recorded once. Sequencing was carried out using PBMCs. These receptors were obtained from a woman between 18 and 29 years old in good health and CMV-seropositive.

The V gene is TRBV7-9, the J gene TRBJ2-1; TRBD2 agrees at 12 bases. This CDR3 has 18 residues. Looked up from germline, CDR1 is SEHNR and CDR2 is FQNEAQ (reference sequence). J lost 0 bases, V lost 1 base, and 4 bases had no gene match. In DNA, the CDR3 is TGTGCCAGCAGCTTAGGGACTAGCGGGGTTAGCTCCTACAATGAGCAGTTCTTC. It encodes CASSLGTSGVSSYNEQFF.

This rearrangement joins TRBV7-9 to TRBJ2-7, with D possibly matching TRBD1 (5 bases). CDR1 SEHNR and CDR2 FQNEAQ come from the germline V gene (reference sequence). The CDR3 extends over 14 amino acids. V was pared by 1 base and J by 4 bases, with 11 bases between. The CDR3 here is CASSLVWGQYEQYF. Here the CDR3 DNA reads TGTGCCAGCAGCTTAGTGTGGGGCCAGTACGAGCAGTACTTC.

J is TRBJ1-2 and V is TRBV5-5, with D unresolved. This CDR3 contains 17 residues. V dropped 1 base and J dropped 2 bases, with 18 bases sitting between them. Germline V gene lookup returns CDR1 SGHKS and CDR2 YYEKEE (reference sequence). CDR3 residues: CASSLHAAAGENYGYTF. The DNA of the CDR3 is TGTGCCAGCAGCTTGCACGCGGCGGCGGGTGAGAACTATGGCTACACCTTC.

The chain employs TRBV28 and TRBJ2-7, with D tentatively TRBD2 (5 bases). This CDR3 has 14 amino acids. Germline V gene sequence: CDR1 MDHEN, CDR2 SYDVKM. V was trimmed by 7 bases and J by 1 base, leaving 14 bases between them. CDR3 region: CASNSGLTSYEQYF. The DNA for the CDR3 is TGTGCCAGCAACTCCGGACTGACTTCCTACGAGCAGTACTTC. The variable domain in full, completed from reference TRBV28 and TRBJ2-7, reads DVKVTQSSRYLVKRTGEKVFLECVQDMDHENMFWYRQDPGLGLRLIYFSYDVKMKEKGDIPEGYSVSREKKERFSLILESASTNQTSMYLCASNSGLTSYEQYFGPGTRLTVT.

The chain carries TRBV2 and TRBJ2-6; D remains ambiguous. V shed 1 base and J shed 0 bases, with 13 bases lying between them. The CDR3 is 18 residues long. Per germline, CDR1 SNHLY and CDR2 FYNNEI. As DNA, the CDR3 is TGTGCCAGCAGTGAAGTATTTGGTCGAGGCTCTGGGGCCAACGTCCTGACTTTC. Its translation: CASSEVFGRGSGANVLTF.

The chain uses TRBV9 and TRBJ2-7, with 10 bases fitting TRBD2. V lost 3 bases and J lost 2; bases outside the gene matches: 8. Germline CDR1 reads SGDLS; CDR2 reads YYNGEE. The CDR3 has 16 residues. This CDR3 reads CASSAPASGGTYEQYF. The CDR3 bases are TGTGCCAGCAGCGCCCCCGCTAGCGGGGGCACCTACGAGCAGTACTTC.

This clone was recorded once. This chain links TRBV7-9 with TRBJ2-2; TRBD1 matches 10 bases. Germline loops: CDR1 SEHNR, CDR2 FQNEAQ (reference sequence). The junction had 12 bases not matched to a gene; V was cut back by 7 bases and J by 7 bases. The CDR3 sequence is 16 residues long. The chain's CDR3 is CASIFRTGGYYGELFF. CDR3 bases: TGTGCCAGCATCTTCCGGACAGGGGGTTATTACGGGGAGCTGTTTTTT.

The chain is built from TRBV28 and TRBJ2-7, with 10 bases lining up with TRBD2. In germline, CDR1 is MDHEN, CDR2 SYDVKM. This CDR3 is 14 amino acids long. V lost 5 bases to trimming and J lost 3 bases; unmatched junction nucleotides: 4. Here the CDR3 reads CASSGLAEVYEQYF. The CDR3 DNA reads TGTGCCAGCAGTGGACTAGCGGAAGTCTACGAGCAGTACTTC. Together with reference TRBV28 and TRBJ2-7, the CDR3 gives the full variable domain: DVKVTQSSRYLVKRTGEKVFLECVQDMDHENMFWYRQDPGLGLRLIYFSYDVKMKEKGDIPEGYSVSREKKERFSLILESASTNQTSMYLCASSGLAEVYEQYFGPGTRLTVT.

This chain uses TRBV2 with TRBJ2-4, with D possibly matching TRBD2 (6 bases). This CDR3 has 15 residues. Germline values: CDR1 SNHLY, CDR2 FYNNEI. Deletions cut 7 bases from V and 0 bases from J, with 13 bases between. The CDR3 DNA is TGTGCCAGCATGGGAGGAGGGCTAGCCAAAAACATTCAGTACTTC. Translated, it gives CASMGGGLAKNIQYF.

V and J are TRBV6-5 and TRBJ1-1, with D unclear. Germline V gene data show CDR1 as MNHEY and CDR2 as SVGAGI. The V end was cut by 7 bases, the J end by 3 bases, with 6 bases between. The CDR3 is 11 residues long. CDR3 residues: CASTRYTEAFF. Here the CDR3 DNA reads TGTGCCAGCACCAGGTACACTGAAGCTTTCTTT.

The CDR3, as DNA: TGCGCCAGCAGCTCCGTGGCTAGCGGGATTGTAGATACGCAGTATTTT. This gives the protein CASSSVASGIVDTQYF. The V gene is TRBV5-1, the J gene TRBJ2-3; TRBD2 aligns across 9 bases. Unmatched junction bases numbered 10, after V lost 3 bases and J lost 5 bases. Germline loops: CDR1 SGHRS, CDR2 YFSETQ. The CDR3 length is 16 residues. The entire variable domain, with the rest obtained from reference TRBV5-1 and TRBJ2-3, is as follows: KAGVTQTPRYLIKTRGQQVTLSCSPISGHRSVSWYQQTPGQGLQFLFEYFSETQRNKGNFPGRFSGRQFSNSRSEMNVSTLELGDSALYLCASSSVASGIVDTQYFGPGTRLTVL.

This rearrangement joins TRBV5-6 to TRBJ2-4; TRBD1 is a possible D gene (6 bases). Germline V gene sequence: CDR1 SGHDT, CDR2 YYEEEE. The ends were cut back, 3 bases at V and 8 bases at J, with 9 bases in the middle. This CDR3 is 12 amino acids long. The DNA of the CDR3 is TGTGCCAGCAGCTCCGAGGGGGACATTCAGTACTTC. Its protein product is CASSSEGDIQYF.

The rearrangement uses TRBV11-3 and TRBJ2-3; perhaps TRBD2 as D (6 bases). The CDR3 runs to 15 residues. Trimming pared 3 bases from V and 0 bases from J, leaving 10 bases between. Germline values: CDR1 SGHNT, CDR2 YENEEA. Written as DNA, the CDR3 is TGTGCCAGCAGCTTCGGGGGAGCGAGCACAGATACGCAGTATTTT. It translates to CASSFGGASTDTQYF. Full variable domain (outside the CDR3, taken from reference TRBV11-3 and TRBJ2-3): EAGVVQSPRYKIIEKKQPVAFWCNPISGHNTLYWYLQNLGQGPELLIRYENEEAVDDSQLPKDRFSAERLKGVDSTLKIQPAELGDSAVYLCASSFGGASTDTQYFGPGTRLTVL.

This rearrangement joins TRBV28 to TRBJ2-2; 9 nucleotides align to TRBD1. The junction had 4 bases not matched to a gene; V was cut back by 1 base and J by 1 base. The germline CDR1 and CDR2 sequences are MDHEN and SYDVKM. This CDR3 is 17 amino acids long. CDR3 in amino acids: CASSLSPGQGNTGELFF. The CDR3 DNA reads as TGTGCCAGCAGTTTATCTCCGGGACAGGGGAACACCGGGGAGCTGTTTTTT.

This chain uses TRBV28 with TRBJ2-5; unclear D gene. The germline CDR1 and CDR2 sequences are MDHEN and SYDVKM. The V end was cut by 9 bases, the J end by 1 base, with 9 bases between. CDR3 size: 12 residues. CDR3 DNA sequence: TGTGCCAGTGCACAGTTCCAAGAGACCCAGTACTTC. It specifies CASAQFQETQYF.